The rows below give T cell receptor beta chains drawn from one sample of a study of T cells in Graves' hyperthyroidism and ophthalmopathy. TCRdb redid the calling of the multiplex PCR reads with MiXCR, one entry per CDR3 protein. The repertoire holds 410,000 or so distinct CDR3 sequences, 14% to 15% seen once, with 13% in the top ten. Material for sequencing was blood. Every receptor here comes from a man between 18 and 35 years old with Graves' ophthalmopathy. The CDR3 runs from the conserved cysteine through the conserved F or W. D genes are given only for firm matches. Where a row states a size, it is once, few, many or the class of an expanded clone; other rows omit it.

j_call: TRBJ2-1
v_call: TRBV13
d_call: TRBD2
clone_size: many
cdr3_nt: TGTGCCAGCAGCGAGACTAGCCTCTCCTACAATGAGCAGTTCTTC
cdr3_aa: CASSETSLSYNEQFF

j_call: TRBJ2-7
v_call: TRBV7-8
d_call: TRBD2
clone_size: .
cdr3_nt: TGTGCCAGCAGCTCCCCTAGCGGGGCCGCCCCTTACGAGCAGTACTTC
cdr3_aa: CASSSPSGAAPYEQYF

j_call: TRBJ2-3
v_call: TRBV27
d_call: TRBD1
clone_size: many
cdr3_nt: TGTGCCAGCAGTCAGGGACAGACCACAGATACGCAGTATTTT
cdr3_aa: CASSQGQTTDTQYF

j_call: TRBJ2-1
v_call: TRBV7-9
d_call: TRBD2
clone_size: .
cdr3_nt: TGTGCCAGCAGCCCTGCTAGCGGGGACTCCTACAATGAGCAGTTCTTC
cdr3_aa: CASSPASGDSYNEQFF

j_call: TRBJ2-7
v_call: TRBV6-1
d_call: .
clone_size: .
cdr3_nt: TGTGACCTCGACGGGGAAGCCCCCTACGAGCAGTACTTC
cdr3_aa: CDLDGEAPYEQYF

j_call: TRBJ1-2
v_call: TRBV20-1
d_call: TRBD1
clone_size: many
cdr3_nt: TGCAGTGCTCCAGACAGGGCGGGCTACACCTTC
cdr3_aa: CSAPDRAGYTF

j_call: TRBJ2-5
v_call: TRBV5-1
d_call: TRBD2
clone_size: .
cdr3_nt: TGCGCCAGCAGCTTGGAGGCTAGCGGACTGAATCAAGGGACCCAGTACTTC
cdr3_aa: CASSLEASGLNQGTQYF

j_call: TRBJ1-2
v_call: TRBV5-6
d_call: .
clone_size: few
cdr3_nt: TGTGCCAGCAGCTTGACAGGCCTCGGCTATGGCTACACCTTC
cdr3_aa: CASSLTGLGYGYTF

j_call: TRBJ1-5
v_call: TRBV6-5
d_call: TRBD1
clone_size: .
cdr3_nt: TGTGCCAGCACGGACCACAGGGGGAAACAGCCCCAGCATTTT
cdr3_aa: CASTDHRGKQPQHF

j_call: TRBJ2-5
v_call: TRBV5-6
d_call: .
clone_size: .
cdr3_nt: TGTGCCAGCAGCTTGGAAGCGTTCCGACAAGAGACCCAGTACTTC
cdr3_aa: CASSLEAFRQETQYF

j_call: TRBJ1-2
v_call: TRBV27
d_call: TRBD1
clone_size: many
cdr3_nt: TGTGCCAGCAGCCCGTCAAGTACAGGGGCTGGCTACACCTTC
cdr3_aa: CASSPSSTGAGYTF

j_call: TRBJ2-5
v_call: TRBV7-9
d_call: .
clone_size: many
cdr3_nt: TGTGCCAGCAGCTTGTCCGGGGAAAGGGGCCTCCTAGAGACCCAGTACTTC
cdr3_aa: CASSLSGERGLLETQYF

j_call: TRBJ2-1
v_call: TRBV3-1
d_call: TRBD1
clone_size: many
cdr3_nt: TGTGCCAGCAGCATTATCCGGGACAGGAGGTACAATGAGCAGTTCTTC
cdr3_aa: CASSIIRDRRYNEQFF

j_call: TRBJ2-7
v_call: TRBV3-1
d_call: .
clone_size: many
cdr3_nt: TGTGCCAGCAGCCCTGGTCAGGGGAGCTCCTACGAGCAGTACTTC
cdr3_aa: CASSPGQGSSYEQYF

j_call: TRBJ2-1
v_call: TRBV27
d_call: TRBD1
clone_size: .
cdr3_nt: TGTGCCAGCAGACCCGGGGACAGGGCCTACAATGAGCAGTTCTTC
cdr3_aa: CASRPGDRAYNEQFF

j_call: TRBJ1-1
v_call: TRBV29-1
d_call: .
clone_size: few
cdr3_nt: TGCAGCGTAGACAGAGACTACGAAGCTTTCTTT
cdr3_aa: CSVDRDYEAFF

j_call: TRBJ2-6
v_call: TRBV6-2/TRBV6-3
d_call: .
clone_size: many
cdr3_nt: TGTGCCAGCAGTCGAGACAGCTGGGCCAACGTCCTGACTTTC
cdr3_aa: CASSRDSWANVLTF

j_call: TRBJ1-2
v_call: TRBV7-2
d_call: .
clone_size: many
cdr3_nt: TGTGCCAGCACAGCTTGGGAGGGGATATATGGCTACACCTTC
cdr3_aa: CASTAWEGIYGYTF